The T cell receptor beta chain under discussion was sequenced for a study of blood T cell repertoires in COVID-19. Overall study context: Both acute and convalescent COVID-19 samples were obtained from the United States, Italy and Spain.

This table comes from immunoSEQ multiplex PCR, and its TCRdb copy is limited to in-frame clones, with some not included. The sample shows 150,000 to 180,000 clones, just under 85% of them seen only once. The CDR3 sequence is 15 residues long. Germline-derived CDR1 and CDR2 are SGHVS and FQNEAQ. With 1 base clipped from V and 3 bases from J, the junction kept 2 bases outside the gene matches. Source material: peripheral blood. This sequence originates from an older woman with acute or convalescent COVID-19. This chain joins TRBV7-8 and TRBJ2-3; 9 bases line up with TRBD2. The CDR3 region is CASSLERGVTDTQYF. The DNA for the CDR3 is TGTGCCAGCAGCTTAGAGCGGGGGGTTACAGATACGCAGTATTTT.